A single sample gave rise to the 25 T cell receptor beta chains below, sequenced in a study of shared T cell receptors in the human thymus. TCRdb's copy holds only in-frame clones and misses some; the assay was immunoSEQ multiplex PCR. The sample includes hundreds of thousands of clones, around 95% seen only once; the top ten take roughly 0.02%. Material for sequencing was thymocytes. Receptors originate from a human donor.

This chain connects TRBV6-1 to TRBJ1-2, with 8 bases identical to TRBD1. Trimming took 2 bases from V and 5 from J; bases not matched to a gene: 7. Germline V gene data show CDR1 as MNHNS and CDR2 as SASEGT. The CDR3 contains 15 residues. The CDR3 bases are TGTGCCAGCAGTGAAAATTGGCGGGACAGGTATGGCTACACCTTC. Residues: CASSENWRDRYGYTF.

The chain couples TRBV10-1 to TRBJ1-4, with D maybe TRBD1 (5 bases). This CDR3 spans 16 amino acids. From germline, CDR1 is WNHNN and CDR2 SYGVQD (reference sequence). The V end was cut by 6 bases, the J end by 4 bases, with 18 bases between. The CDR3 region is CASSPSTAAYNEKLFF. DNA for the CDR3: TGCGCCAGCAGCCCCTCGACAGCGGCCTATAATGAAAAACTGTTTTTT.

CDR3 sequence reads: CASSEPGGSGCEQYF. CDR3 bases: TGTGCCAGCAGTGAACCTGGCGGGTCGGGCTGCGAGCAGTACTTC. This chain connects TRBV6-1 to TRBJ2-7; the D gene is possibly TRBD2 (5 bases). Looked up from germline, CDR1 is MNHNS and CDR2 is SASEGT. The CDR3 runs 15 residues. Trimming removed 2 bases at V and 6 bases at J, with 17 bases between.

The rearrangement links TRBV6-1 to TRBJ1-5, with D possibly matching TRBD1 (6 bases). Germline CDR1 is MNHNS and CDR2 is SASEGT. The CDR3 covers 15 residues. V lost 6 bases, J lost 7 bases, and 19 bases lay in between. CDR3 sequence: CASRGRQVEEQPQHF. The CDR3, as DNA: TGTGCCAGCAGAGGTAGACAGGTCGAGGAACAGCCCCAGCATTTT.

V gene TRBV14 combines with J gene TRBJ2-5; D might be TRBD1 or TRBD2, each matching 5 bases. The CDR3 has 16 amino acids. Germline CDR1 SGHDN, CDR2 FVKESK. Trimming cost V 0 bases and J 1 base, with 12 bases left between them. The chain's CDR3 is CASSQEDKRIQETQYF. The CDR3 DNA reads TGTGCCAGCAGCCAAGAGGACAAGCGGATCCAAGAGACCCAGTACTTC.

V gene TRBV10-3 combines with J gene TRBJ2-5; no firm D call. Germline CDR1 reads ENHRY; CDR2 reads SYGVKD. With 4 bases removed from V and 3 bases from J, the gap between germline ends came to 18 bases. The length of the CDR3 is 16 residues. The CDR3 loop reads CAISVRAEDPKETQYF. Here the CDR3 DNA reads TGTGCCATCAGTGTTAGGGCAGAGGACCCAAAAGAGACCCAGTACTTC.

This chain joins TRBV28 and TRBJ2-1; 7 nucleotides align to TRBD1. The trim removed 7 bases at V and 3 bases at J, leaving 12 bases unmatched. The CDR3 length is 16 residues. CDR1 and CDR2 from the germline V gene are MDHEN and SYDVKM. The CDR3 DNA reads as TGTGCCAGCAAAGGCAAAGAGGGGGCGGACTACAATGAGCAGTTCTTC. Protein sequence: CASKGKEGADYNEQFF.

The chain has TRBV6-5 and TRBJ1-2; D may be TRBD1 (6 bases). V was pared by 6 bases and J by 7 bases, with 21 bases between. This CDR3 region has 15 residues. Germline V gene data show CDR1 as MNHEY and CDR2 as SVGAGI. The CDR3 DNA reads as TGTGCCAGCAGCCAGACAGGAAATCCACCTTCTGGCTACACCTTC. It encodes CASSQTGNPPSGYTF.

CDR3 region: CASSLEYRAGNTIYF. The CDR3 nucleotides are TGTGCCAGCAGCTTAGAATACAGGGCTGGAAACACCATATATTTT. V gene TRBV7-8 combines with J gene TRBJ1-3; D is possibly TRBD1 (6 bases). V dropped 1 base and J dropped 2 bases, with 9 bases sitting between them. Per the germline V gene, CDR1 is SGHVS and CDR2 is FQNEAQ. The CDR3 contains 15 residues.

CDR3 DNA sequence: TGTGCCAGCAGCTTTTCGACTATCACAGATACGCAGTATTTT. It encodes CASSFSTITDTQYF. This chain connects TRBV7-8 to TRBJ2-3; TRBD2 is a possible D gene (5 bases). Germline loops: CDR1 SGHVS, CDR2 FQNEAQ. The CDR3 has 14 amino acids. Trimming removed 3 bases at V and 2 bases at J, with 9 bases between.

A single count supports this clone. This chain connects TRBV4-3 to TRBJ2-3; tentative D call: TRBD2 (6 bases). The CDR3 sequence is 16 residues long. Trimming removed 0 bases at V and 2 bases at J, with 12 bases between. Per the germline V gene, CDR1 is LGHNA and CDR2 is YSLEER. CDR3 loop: CASSQDLRGPTDTQYF. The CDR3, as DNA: TGCGCCAGCAGCCAAGACTTGCGGGGCCCCACAGATACGCAGTATTTT.

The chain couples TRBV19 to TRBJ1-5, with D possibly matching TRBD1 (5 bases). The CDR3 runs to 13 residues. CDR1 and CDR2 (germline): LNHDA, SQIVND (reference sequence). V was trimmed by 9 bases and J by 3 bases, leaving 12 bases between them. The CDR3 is CASNDRANQPQHF. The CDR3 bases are TGTGCCAGCAACGACAGAGCCAATCAGCCCCAGCATTTT.

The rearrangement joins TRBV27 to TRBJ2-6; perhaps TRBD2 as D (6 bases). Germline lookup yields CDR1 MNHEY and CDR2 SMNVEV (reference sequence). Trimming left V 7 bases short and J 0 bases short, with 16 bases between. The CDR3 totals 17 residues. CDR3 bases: TGTGCCAGCACCAAGGGCGGGACCAGCTCTGGGGCCAACGTCCTGACTTTC. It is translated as CASTKGGTSSGANVLTF.

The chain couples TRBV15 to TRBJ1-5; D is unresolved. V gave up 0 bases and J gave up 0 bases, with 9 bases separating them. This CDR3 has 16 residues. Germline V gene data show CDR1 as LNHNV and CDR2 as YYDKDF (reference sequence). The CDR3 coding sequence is TGTGCCACCAGCAGAGAAAGGTTAGTTAGCAATCAGCCCCAGCATTTT. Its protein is CATSRERLVSNQPQHF. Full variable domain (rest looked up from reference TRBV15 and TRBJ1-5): DAMVIQNPRYQVTQFGKPVTLSCSQTLNHNVMYWYQQKSSQAPKLLFHYYDKDFNNEADTPDNFQSRRPNTSFCFLDIRSPGLGDTAMYLCATSRERLVSNQPQHFGDGTRLSIL.

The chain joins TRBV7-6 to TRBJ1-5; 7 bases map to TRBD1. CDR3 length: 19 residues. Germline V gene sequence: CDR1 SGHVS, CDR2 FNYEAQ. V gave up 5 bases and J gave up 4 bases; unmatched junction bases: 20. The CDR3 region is CASSHREGAHPRPNQPQHF. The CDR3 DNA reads TGTGCCAGCAGCCACCGGGAGGGGGCGCATCCTAGGCCTAATCAGCCCCAGCATTTT.

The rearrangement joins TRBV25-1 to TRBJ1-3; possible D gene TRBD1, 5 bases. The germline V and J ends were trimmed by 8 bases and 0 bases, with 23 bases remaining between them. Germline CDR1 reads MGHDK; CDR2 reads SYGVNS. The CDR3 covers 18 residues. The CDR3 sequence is CASRPRARDRRSGNTIYF. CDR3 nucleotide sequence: TGTGCCAGCCGTCCCCGCGCCCGCGACAGACGCTCTGGAAACACCATATATTTT.

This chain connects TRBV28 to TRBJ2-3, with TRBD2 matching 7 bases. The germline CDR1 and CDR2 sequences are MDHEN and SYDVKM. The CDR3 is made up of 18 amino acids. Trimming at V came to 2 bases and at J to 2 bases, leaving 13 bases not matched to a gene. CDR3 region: CASSLGRQREPITDTQYF. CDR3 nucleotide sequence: TGTGCCAGCAGTTTAGGGCGTCAGCGGGAACCGATCACAGATACGCAGTATTTT.

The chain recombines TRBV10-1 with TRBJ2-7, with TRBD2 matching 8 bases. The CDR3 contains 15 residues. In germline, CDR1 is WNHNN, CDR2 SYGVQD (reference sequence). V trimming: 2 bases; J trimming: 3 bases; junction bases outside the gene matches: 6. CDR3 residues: CASSESGTRLYEQYF. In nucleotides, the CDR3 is TGCGCCAGCAGTGAGAGTGGGACTAGACTCTACGAGCAGTACTTC.

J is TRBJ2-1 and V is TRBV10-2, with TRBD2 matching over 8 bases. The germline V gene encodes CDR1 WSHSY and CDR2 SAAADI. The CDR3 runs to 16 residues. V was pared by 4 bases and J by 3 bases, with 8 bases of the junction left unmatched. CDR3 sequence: CASSARTSGFYNEQFF. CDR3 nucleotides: TGCGCCAGCAGTGCCAGAACTAGCGGTTTCTACAATGAGCAGTTCTTC.

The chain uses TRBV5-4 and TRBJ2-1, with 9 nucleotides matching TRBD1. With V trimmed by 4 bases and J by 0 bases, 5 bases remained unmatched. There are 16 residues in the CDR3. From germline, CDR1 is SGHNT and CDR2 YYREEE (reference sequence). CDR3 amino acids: CASSAHRGRSYNEQFF. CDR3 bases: TGTGCCAGCAGCGCCCACAGGGGGCGCTCCTACAATGAGCAGTTCTTC.

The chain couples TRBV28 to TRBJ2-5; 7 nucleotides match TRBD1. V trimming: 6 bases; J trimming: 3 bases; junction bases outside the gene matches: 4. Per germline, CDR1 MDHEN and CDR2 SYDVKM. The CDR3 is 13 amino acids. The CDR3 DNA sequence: TGTGCCAGCAGCACCGGGACAGAAGAGACCCAGTACTTC. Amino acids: CASSTGTEETQYF.

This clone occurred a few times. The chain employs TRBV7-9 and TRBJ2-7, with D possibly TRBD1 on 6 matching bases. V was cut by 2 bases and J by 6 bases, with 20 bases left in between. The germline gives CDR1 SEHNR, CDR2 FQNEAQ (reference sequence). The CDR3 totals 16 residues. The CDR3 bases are TGTGCCAGCAGCTTAAGTCAGGGCCTTAGGGGGACCGAGCAGTACTTC. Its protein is CASSLSQGLRGTEQYF.

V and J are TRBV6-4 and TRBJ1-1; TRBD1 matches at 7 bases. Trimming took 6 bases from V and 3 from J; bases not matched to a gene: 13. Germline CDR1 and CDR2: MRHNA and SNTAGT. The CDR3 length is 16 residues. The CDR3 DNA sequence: TGTGCCAGCAGGGAGACCGAGGGGGCGGGGGACACTGAAGCTTTCTTT. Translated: CASRETEGAGDTEAFF.

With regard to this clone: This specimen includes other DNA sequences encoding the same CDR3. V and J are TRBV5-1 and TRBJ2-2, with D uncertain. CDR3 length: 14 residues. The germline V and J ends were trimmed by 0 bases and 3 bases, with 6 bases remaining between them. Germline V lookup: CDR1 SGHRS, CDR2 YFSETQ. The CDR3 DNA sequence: TGCGCCAGCAGCTTGGCCCGGGACACCGGGGAGCTGTTTTTT. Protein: CASSLARDTGELFF.

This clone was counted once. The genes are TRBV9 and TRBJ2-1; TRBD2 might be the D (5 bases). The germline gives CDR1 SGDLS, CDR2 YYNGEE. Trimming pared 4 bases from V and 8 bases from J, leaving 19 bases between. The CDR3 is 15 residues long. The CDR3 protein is CASSPRTRRRDEQFF. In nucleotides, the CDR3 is TGTGCCAGCAGCCCCCGGACTCGTCGCCGGGATGAGCAGTTCTTC.